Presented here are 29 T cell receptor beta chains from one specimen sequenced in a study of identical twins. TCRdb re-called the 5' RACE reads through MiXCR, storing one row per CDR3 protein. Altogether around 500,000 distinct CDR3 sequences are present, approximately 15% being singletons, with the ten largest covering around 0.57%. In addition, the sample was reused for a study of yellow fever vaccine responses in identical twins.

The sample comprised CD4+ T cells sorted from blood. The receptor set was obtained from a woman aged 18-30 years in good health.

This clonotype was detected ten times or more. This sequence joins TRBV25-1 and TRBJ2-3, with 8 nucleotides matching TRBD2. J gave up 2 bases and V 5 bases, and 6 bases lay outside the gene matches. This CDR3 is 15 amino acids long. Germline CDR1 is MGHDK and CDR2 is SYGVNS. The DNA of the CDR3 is TGTGCCAGCAGTCGTCTGCGGGGGGACACAGATACGCAGTATTTT. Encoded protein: CASSRLRGDTDTQYF. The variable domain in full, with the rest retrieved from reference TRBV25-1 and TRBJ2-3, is EADIYQTPRYLVIGTGKKITLECSQTMGHDKMYWYQQDPGMELHLIHYSYGVNSTEKGDLSSESTVSRIRTEHFPLTLESARPSHTSQYLCASSRLRGDTDTQYFGPGTRLTVL.

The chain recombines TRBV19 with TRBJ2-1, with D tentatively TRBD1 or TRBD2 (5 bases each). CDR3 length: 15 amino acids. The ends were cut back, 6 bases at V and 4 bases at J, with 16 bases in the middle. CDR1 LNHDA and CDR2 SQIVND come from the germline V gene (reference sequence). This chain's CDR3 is CASSYGTEPYNEQFF. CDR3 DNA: TGTGCCAGTAGCTATGGGACGGAGCCTTACAATGAGCAGTTCTTC.

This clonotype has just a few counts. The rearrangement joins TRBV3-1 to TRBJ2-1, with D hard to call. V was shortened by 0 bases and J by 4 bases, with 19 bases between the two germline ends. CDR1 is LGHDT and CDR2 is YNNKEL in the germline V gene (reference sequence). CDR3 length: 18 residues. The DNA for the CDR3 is TGTGCCAGCAGCCAAGACGCCACTCCGAGCCCGTTTTACAATGAGCAGTTCTTC. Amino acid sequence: CASSQDATPSPFYNEQFF.

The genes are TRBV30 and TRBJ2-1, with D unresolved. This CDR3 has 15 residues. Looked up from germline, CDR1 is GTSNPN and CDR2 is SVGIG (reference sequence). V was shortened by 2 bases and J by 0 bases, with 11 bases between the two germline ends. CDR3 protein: CAWSLGTSSYNEQFF. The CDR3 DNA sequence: TGTGCCTGGAGTCTTGGTACTTCCTCCTACAATGAGCAGTTCTTC.

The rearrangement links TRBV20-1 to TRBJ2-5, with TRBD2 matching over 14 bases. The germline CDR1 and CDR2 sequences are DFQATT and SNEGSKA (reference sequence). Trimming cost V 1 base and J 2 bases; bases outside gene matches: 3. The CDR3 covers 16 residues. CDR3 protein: CSARGGTSGRQETQYF. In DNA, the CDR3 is TGCAGTGCTAGAGGGGGGACTAGCGGGAGACAAGAGACCCAGTACTTC.

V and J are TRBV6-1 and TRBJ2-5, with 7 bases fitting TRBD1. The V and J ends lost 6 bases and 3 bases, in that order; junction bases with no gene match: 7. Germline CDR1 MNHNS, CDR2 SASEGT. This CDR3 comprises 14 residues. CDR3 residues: CASSSGTEKETQYF. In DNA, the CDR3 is TGTGCCAGCAGCTCAGGGACAGAAAAAGAGACCCAGTACTTC.

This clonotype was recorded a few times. CDR3 protein: CASSLVLTGDYNEQFF. The DNA of the CDR3 is TGTGCCAGCAGCCTAGTTTTAACGGGAGATTACAATGAGCAGTTCTTC. The chain employs TRBV7-9 and TRBJ2-1, with TRBD2 as a possible D gene (6 bases). Germline CDR1 SEHNR, CDR2 FQNEAQ (reference sequence). This CDR3 has 16 amino acids. Between the trimmed V and J ends, which lost 5 bases and 4 bases, there was a span of 18 bases.

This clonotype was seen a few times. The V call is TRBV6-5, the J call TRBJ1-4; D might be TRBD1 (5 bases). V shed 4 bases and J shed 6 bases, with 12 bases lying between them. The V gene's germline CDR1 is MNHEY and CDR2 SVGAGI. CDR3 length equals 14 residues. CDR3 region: CASSFGRVDEKLFF. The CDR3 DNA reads TGTGCCAGCAGTTTTGGCAGGGTGGATGAAAAACTGTTTTTT.

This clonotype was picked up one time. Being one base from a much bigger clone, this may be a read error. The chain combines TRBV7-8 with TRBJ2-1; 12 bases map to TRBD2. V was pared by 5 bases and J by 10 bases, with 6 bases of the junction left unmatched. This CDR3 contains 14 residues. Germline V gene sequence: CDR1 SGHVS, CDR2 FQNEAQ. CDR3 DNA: TGTGCCAGCAGCCTGAGACTAGCGGGAGACGAGCAGTTCTTC. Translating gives CASSLRLAGDEQFF.

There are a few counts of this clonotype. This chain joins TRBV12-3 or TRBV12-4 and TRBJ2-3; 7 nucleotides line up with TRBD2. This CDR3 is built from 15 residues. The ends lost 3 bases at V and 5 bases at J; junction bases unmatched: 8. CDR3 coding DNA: TGTGCCAGCAGTTTCCTAGGTGGGAGGGGAGATACGCAGTATTTT. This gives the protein CASSFLGGRGDTQYF.

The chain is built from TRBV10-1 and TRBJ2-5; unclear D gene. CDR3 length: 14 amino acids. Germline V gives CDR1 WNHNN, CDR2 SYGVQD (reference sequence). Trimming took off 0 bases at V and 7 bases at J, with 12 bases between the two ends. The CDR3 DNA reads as TGCGCCAGCAGTGAGTCGGGCTCCTCAGGGACCCAGTACTTC. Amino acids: CASSESGSSGTQYF.

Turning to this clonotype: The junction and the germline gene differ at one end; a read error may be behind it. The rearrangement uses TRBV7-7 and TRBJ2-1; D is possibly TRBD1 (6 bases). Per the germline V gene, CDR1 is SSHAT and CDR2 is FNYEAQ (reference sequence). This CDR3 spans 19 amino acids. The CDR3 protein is CASSLVGWTVDPGDNEQFF. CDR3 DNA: TGTGCTAGCAGCTTAGTAGGTTGGACAGTCGACCCCGGGGACAATGAGCAGTTCTTC.

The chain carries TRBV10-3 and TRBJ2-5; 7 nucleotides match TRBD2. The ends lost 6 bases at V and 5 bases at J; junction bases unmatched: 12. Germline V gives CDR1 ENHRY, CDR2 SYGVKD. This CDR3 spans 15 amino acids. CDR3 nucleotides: TGTGCCATCAGACCCGCCTTGGGGGGGTTGGAGACCCAGTACTTC. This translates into CAIRPALGGLETQYF.

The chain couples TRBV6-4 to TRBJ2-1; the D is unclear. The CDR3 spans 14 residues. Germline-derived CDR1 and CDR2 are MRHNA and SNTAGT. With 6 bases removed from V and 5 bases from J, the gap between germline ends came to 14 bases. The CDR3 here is CASSSTWTDNEQFF. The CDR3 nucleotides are TGTGCCAGCAGCAGTACTTGGACCGACAATGAGCAGTTCTTC.

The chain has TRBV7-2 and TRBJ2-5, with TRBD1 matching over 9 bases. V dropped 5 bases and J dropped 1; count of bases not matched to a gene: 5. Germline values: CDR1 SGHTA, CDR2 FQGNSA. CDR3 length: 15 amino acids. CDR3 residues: CASSPSTGGQETQYF. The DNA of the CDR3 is TGTGCCAGCAGCCCATCGACAGGGGGCCAAGAGACCCAGTACTTC.

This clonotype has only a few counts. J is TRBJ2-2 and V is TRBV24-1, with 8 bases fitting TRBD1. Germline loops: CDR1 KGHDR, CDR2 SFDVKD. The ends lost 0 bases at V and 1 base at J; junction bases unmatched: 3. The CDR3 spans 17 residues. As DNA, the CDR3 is TGTGCCACCAGTGATTTGCCTGGACAGGGGAACACCGGGGAGCTGTTTTTT. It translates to CATSDLPGQGNTGELFF.

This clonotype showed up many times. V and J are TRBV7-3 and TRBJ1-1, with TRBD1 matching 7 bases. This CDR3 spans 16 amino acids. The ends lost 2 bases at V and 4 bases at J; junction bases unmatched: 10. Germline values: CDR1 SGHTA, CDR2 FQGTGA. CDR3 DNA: TGTGCCAGCAGCTTAGTAGGGGGCAGAGCCGGCACTGAAGCTTTCTTT. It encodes CASSLVGGRAGTEAFF.

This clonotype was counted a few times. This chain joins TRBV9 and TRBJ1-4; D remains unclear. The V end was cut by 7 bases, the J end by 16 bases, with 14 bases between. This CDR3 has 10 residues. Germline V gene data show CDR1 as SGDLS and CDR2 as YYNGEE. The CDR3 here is CASPPGPPFF. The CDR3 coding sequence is TGTGCCAGCCCTCCGGGTCCCCCGTTTTTT.

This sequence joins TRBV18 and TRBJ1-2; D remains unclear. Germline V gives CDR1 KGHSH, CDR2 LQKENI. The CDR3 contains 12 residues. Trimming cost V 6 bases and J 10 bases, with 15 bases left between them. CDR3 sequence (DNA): TGTGCCAGCTCCGCTAGAACCATGCTCTACACCTTC. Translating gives CASSARTMLYTF.

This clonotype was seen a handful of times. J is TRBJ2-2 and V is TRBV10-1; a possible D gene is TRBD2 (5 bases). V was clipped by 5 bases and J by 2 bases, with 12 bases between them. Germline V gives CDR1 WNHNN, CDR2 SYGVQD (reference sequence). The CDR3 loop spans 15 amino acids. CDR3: CASSPPGFNTGELFF. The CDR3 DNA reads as TGCGCCAGCAGTCCTCCGGGGTTTAACACCGGGGAGCTGTTTTTT.

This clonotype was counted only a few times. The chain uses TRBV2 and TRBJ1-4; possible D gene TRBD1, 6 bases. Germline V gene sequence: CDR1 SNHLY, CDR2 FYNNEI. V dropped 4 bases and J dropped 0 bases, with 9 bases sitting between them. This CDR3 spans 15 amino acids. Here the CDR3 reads CASSGTATTNEKLFF. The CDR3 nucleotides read TGTGCCAGCAGTGGGACAGCGACAACTAATGAAAAACTGTTTTTT.

This chain's CDR3 is CASDRVDSYEQYF. CDR3 DNA sequence: TGTGCCAGCGACAGGGTTGACAGCTACGAGCAGTACTTC. The J gene is TRBJ2-7, the V gene TRBV28; 7 bases agree with TRBD1. Germline V gives CDR1 MDHEN, CDR2 SYDVKM. J gave up 3 bases and V 8 bases, and 7 bases lay outside the gene matches. The CDR3 runs 13 residues.

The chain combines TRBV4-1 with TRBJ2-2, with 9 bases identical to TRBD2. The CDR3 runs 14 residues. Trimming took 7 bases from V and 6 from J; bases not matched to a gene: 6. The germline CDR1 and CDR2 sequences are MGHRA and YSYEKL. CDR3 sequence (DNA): TGCGCCAGCAAAGCAGGGACTAGCTCCGGGGAGCTGTTTTTT. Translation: CASKAGTSSGELFF.

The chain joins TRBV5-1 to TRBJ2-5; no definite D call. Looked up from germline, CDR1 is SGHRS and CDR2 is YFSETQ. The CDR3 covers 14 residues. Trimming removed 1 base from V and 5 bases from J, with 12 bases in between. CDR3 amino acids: CASSLTRGPETQYF. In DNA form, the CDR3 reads TGCGCCAGCAGCTTGACCCGAGGACCGGAGACCCAGTACTTC.

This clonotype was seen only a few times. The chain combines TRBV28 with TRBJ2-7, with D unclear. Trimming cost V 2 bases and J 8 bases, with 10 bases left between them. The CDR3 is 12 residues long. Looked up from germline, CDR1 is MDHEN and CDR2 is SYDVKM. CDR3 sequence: CASSLGEPQQYF. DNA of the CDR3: TGTGCCAGCAGTTTAGGGGAACCCCAGCAGTACTTC. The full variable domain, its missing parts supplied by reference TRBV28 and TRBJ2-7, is DVKVTQSSRYLVKRTGEKVFLECVQDMDHENMFWYRQDPGLGLRLIYFSYDVKMKEKGDIPEGYSVSREKKERFSLILESASTNQTSMYLCASSLGEPQQYFGPGTRLTVT.

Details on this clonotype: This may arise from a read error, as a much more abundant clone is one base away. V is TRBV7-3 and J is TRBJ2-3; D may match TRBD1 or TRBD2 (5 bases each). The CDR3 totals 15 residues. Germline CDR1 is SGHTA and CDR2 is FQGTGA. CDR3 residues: CASSLGGWSTDTRYF. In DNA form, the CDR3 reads TGTGCCAGCAGCTTAGGGGGTTGGAGCACAGATACGCGGTATTTT. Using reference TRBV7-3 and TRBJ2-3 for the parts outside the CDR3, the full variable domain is GAGVSQTPSNKVTEKGKYVELRCDPISGHTALYWYRQSLGQGPEFLIYFQGTGAADDSGLPNDRFFAVRPEGSVSTLKIQRTERGDSAVYLCASSLGGWSTDTRYFGPGTRLTVL.

In DNA form, the CDR3 reads TGCAGTGCGGCGGCGATCGGGCCGACCTACGAGCAGTACTTC. It specifies CSAAAIGPTYEQYF. This chain joins TRBV20-1 and TRBJ2-7; unclear D gene. The CDR3 loop spans 14 amino acids. Germline CDR1 is DFQATT and CDR2 is SNEGSKA (reference sequence). V lost 6 bases and J lost 2, with 17 bases in between.

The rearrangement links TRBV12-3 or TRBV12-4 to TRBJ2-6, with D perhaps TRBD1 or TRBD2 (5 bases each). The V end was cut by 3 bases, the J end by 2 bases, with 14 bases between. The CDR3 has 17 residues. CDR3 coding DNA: TGTGCCAGCAGTTTTAAGAGGGGCATTACTGGGGCCAACGTCCTGACTTTC. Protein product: CASSFKRGITGANVLTF.

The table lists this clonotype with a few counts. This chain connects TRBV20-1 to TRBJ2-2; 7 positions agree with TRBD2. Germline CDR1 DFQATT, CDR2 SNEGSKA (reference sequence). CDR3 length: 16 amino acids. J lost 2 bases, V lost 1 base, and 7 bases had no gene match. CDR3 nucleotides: TGCAGTGCTAGAGGAATGGGAGGGGCAAACACCGGGGAGCTGTTTTTT. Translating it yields CSARGMGGANTGELFF.